These 26 T cell receptor beta chains came from one sample sequenced in a study of siplizumab effects on memory and regulatory T cells (dated by TCRdb to the late 2010s). The method behind the library was the immunoSEQ multiplex PCR assay. The clones in this table, taken by TCRdb from immuneACCESS, are in-frame only. Not every clone is retained; where verified, under half of the shortfall comes from an unresolved V gene, and the cause of the rest is unknown. The sample includes 50,000 or so clones, with over 75% observed a single time. The ten largest clones take up 0.35% of the sample. Input material: naive CD8+ T cells sorted from blood. What this sample's cell subset or site label stands for: unstimulated naive T cells. These receptors were collected from a human donor in good health.

The chain joins TRBV12-5 to TRBJ1-5; D not certain. V was trimmed by 4 bases and J by 6 bases, leaving 16 bases between them. Germline values: CDR1 LGHNT, CDR2 FRNRAP. This CDR3 is 15 amino acids long. CDR3 region: CASGSFTGSPQPQHF. CDR3 DNA: TGTGCTAGTGGTTCATTCACGGGCTCTCCTCAGCCCCAGCATTTT. Together with reference TRBV12-5 and TRBJ1-5, the CDR3 gives the full variable domain: DARVTQTPRHKVTEMGQEVTMRCQPILGHNTVFWYRQTMMQGLELLAYFRNRAPLDDSGMPKDRFSAEMPDATLATLKIQPSEPRDSAVYFCASGSFTGSPQPQHFGDGTRLSIL.

The chain uses TRBV19 and TRBJ1-5; D is possibly TRBD1 (5 bases). The germline CDR1 and CDR2 sequences are LNHDA and SQIVND (reference sequence). This CDR3 has 11 residues. Trimming shortened V by 11 bases and J by 7 bases, and 12 bases separated the two germline ends. CDR3 sequence (DNA): TGTGCCGTTGGGGAGGGGCAGCCCCAGCATTTT. Translated: CAVGEGQPQHF.

V gene TRBV6-1 combines with J gene TRBJ1-4, with D unresolved. CDR3 length equals 13 residues. The V gene lost 1 base and the J gene lost 8 bases, with 8 bases spanning the gap. The germline V gene has CDR1 MNHNS and CDR2 SASEGT. The CDR3 sequence: CASSEVVVEKLFF. The CDR3 nucleotides are TGTGCCAGCAGTGAAGTCGTTGTCGAAAAACTGTTTTTT.

This chain links TRBV4-1 with TRBJ1-1; TRBD1 is a possible D gene (5 bases). V was clipped by 2 bases and J by 4 bases, with 17 bases between them. The CDR3 covers 16 residues. The germline gives CDR1 MGHRA, CDR2 YSYEKL. CDR3 nucleotide sequence: TGCGCCAGCAGCCAACCCCGGGGAGGGCAGGGCACTGAAGCTTTCTTT. This codes for CASSQPRGGQGTEAFF.

This clone was detected once. The chain carries TRBV5-8 and TRBJ2-7; maybe TRBD2 (7 bases). Deletions cut 6 bases from V and 4 bases from J, with 20 bases between. Germline V gene sequence: CDR1 SGHTS, CDR2 YDEGEE. The CDR3 runs to 15 residues. The CDR3 DNA sequence: TGTGCCAGCAATTCCAGATCGGGGGGCTTTTACGAGCAGTACTTC. It codes for CASNSRSGGFYEQYF.

The chain has TRBV27 and TRBJ1-2; 7 nucleotides match TRBD1. The CDR3 extends over 15 amino acids. Trimming cost V 3 bases and J 3 bases; bases outside gene matches: 7. The germline V gene encodes CDR1 MNHEY and CDR2 SMNVEV (reference sequence). The CDR3 sequence is CASSFSGGGYYGYTF. The CDR3 DNA reads as TGTGCCAGCAGTTTTTCAGGGGGAGGTTACTATGGCTACACCTTC.

V and J are TRBV19 and TRBJ2-7, with D tentatively TRBD1 or TRBD2 (5 bases each). The V and J ends lost 4 bases and 3 bases respectively, with 16 bases between them. The CDR3 runs to 15 residues. The V gene's germline CDR1 is LNHDA and CDR2 SQIVND (reference sequence). For the CDR3, the DNA is TGTGCCAGTAGTAGTTTCGCCGAGGGGCTCTACGAGCAGTACTTC. This sequence encodes CASSSFAEGLYEQYF.

This chain connects TRBV11-2 to TRBJ2-3, with D tentatively TRBD2 (5 bases). V lost 5 bases and J lost 0, with 15 bases in between. CDR1 is SGHAT and CDR2 is FQNNGV in the germline V gene. The CDR3 loop spans 16 amino acids. The CDR3 DNA reads TGTGCCAGCAGCCCATGGACTGAGACTAGCACAGATACGCAGTATTTT. Its translation: CASSPWTETSTDTQYF. Full variable domain (rest looked up from reference TRBV11-2 and TRBJ2-3): EAGVAQSPRYKIIEKRQSVAFWCNPISGHATLYWYQQILGQGPKLLIQFQNNGVVDDSQLPKDRFSAERLKGVDSTLKIQPAKLEDSAVYLCASSPWTETSTDTQYFGPGTRLTVL.

The sample holds a few counts of this clone. The chain employs TRBV5-1 and TRBJ1-5; weak D call: TRBD1 (5 bases). Germline CDR1 SGHRS, CDR2 YFSETQ. The germline V and J ends were trimmed by 2 bases and 0 bases, with 9 bases remaining between them. The CDR3 runs 15 residues. The CDR3 coding sequence is TGCGCCAGCAGCTTAACAGGCGATAGCAATCAGCCCCAGCATTTT. Protein sequence: CASSLTGDSNQPQHF.

This clone is a singleton in its sample. The chain employs TRBV7-9 and TRBJ2-2; D is possibly TRBD1 (5 bases). The CDR3 is 14 amino acids. The V and J ends lost 6 bases and 4 bases respectively, with 12 bases between them. Germline V gives CDR1 SEHNR, CDR2 FQNEAQ (reference sequence). CDR3 in DNA: TGTGCCAGCAGAGGGGCAATGGTCACCGGGGAGCTGTTTTTT. Its translation: CASRGAMVTGELFF. The entire variable domain, with the rest obtained from reference TRBV7-9 and TRBJ2-2, is as follows: DTGVSQNPRHKITKRGQNVTFRCDPISEHNRLYWYRQTLGQGPEFLTYFQNEAQLEKSRLLSDRFSAERPKGSFSTLEIQRTEQGDSAMYLCASRGAMVTGELFFGEGSRLTVL.

V gene TRBV19 combines with J gene TRBJ2-1; D not certain. CDR1 and CDR2 from the germline V gene are LNHDA and SQIVND (reference sequence). The CDR3 spans 13 residues. Trimming left V 1 base short and J 4 bases short, with 5 bases between. CDR3: CASSIGEYNEQFF. CDR3 in DNA: TGTGCCAGTAGTATAGGTGAATACAATGAGCAGTTCTTC. The whole variable domain, remainder taken from reference TRBV19 and TRBJ2-1, is DGGITQSPKYLFRKEGQNVTLSCEQNLNHDAMYWYRQDPGQGLRLIYYSQIVNDFQKGDIAEGYSVSREKKESFPLTVTSAQKNPTAFYLCASSIGEYNEQFFGPGTRLTVL.

V and J are TRBV6-5 and TRBJ2-3, with 12 bases fitting TRBD2. The CDR3 totals 16 residues. Germline V gene sequence: CDR1 MNHEY, CDR2 SVGAGI. V lost 0 bases and J lost 3; bases outside the gene matches: 1. The CDR3 loop reads CASSYSLAGGTDTQYF. DNA of the CDR3: TGTGCCAGCAGTTACTCTCTAGCGGGAGGGACAGATACGCAGTATTTT.

This clone was recorded once. This chain connects TRBV9 to TRBJ1-1; 11 nucleotides agree with TRBD1. Trimming removed 3 bases from V and 3 bases from J; junction bases left unmatched: 7. The V gene's germline CDR1 is SGDLS and CDR2 YYNGEE. CDR3 length: 16 amino acids. The CDR3, as DNA: TGTGCCAGCAGCGCCGGGACAGGGGGGTCGTACACTGAAGCTTTCTTT. Its translation: CASSAGTGGSYTEAFF.

V is TRBV29-1 and J is TRBJ2-2; the D gene is possibly TRBD2 (6 bases). Trimming took 2 bases from V and 6 from J, leaving 10 bases between them. Germline loops: CDR1 SQVTM, CDR2 ANQGSEA. The CDR3 is 13 amino acids. The CDR3 reads CSVEKGLAGELFF. For the CDR3, the DNA is TGCAGCGTTGAAAAGGGACTCGCCGGGGAGCTGTTTTTT.

The gene calls are TRBV19 and TRBJ2-7, with D maybe TRBD2 (6 bases). V lost 4 bases, J lost 0 bases, and 7 bases lay in between. The germline gives CDR1 LNHDA, CDR2 SQIVND (reference sequence). The CDR3 runs 13 residues. The CDR3 sequence: CASSSGASYEQYF. The CDR3 DNA sequence: TGTGCCAGTAGTAGCGGGGCCTCCTACGAGCAGTACTTC.

The chain recombines TRBV7-6 with TRBJ2-1; 7 positions match TRBD2. This CDR3 is built from 15 residues. Germline V gene lookup returns CDR1 SGHVS and CDR2 FNYEAQ. The V and J ends lost 4 bases and 6 bases, in that order; junction bases with no gene match: 9. The CDR3 loop is CASSSLWGGTNEQFF. CDR3 bases: TGTGCCAGCAGCTCCCTCTGGGGGGGGACCAATGAGCAGTTCTTC.

On this clone: A read error may produce the germline difference seen at one junction end. The chain uses TRBV7-7 and TRBJ2-2, with 10 bases matching TRBD2. The CDR3 has 16 residues. CDR1 SSHAT and CDR2 FNYEAQ come from the germline V gene (reference sequence). CDR3 in amino acids: CASTPGTSVNTGELFF. CDR3 nucleotides: TGTGCTAGCACCCCCGGGACTAGCGTGAACACCGGGGAGCTGTTTTTT.

The rearrangement links TRBV6-5 to TRBJ2-5; D gene unclear. Trimming stripped 6 bases from V and 4 bases from J, with 9 bases between. Germline V CDR1 and CDR2: MNHEY, SVGAGI. This CDR3 contains 12 residues. The CDR3 DNA reads as TGTGCCAGCAGCTCAGTTGCAGAGACCCAGTACTTC. Protein sequence: CASSSVAETQYF.

The chain has TRBV5-1 and TRBJ2-5; D unresolved. V was clipped by 1 base and J by 4 bases, with 2 bases between them. CDR3 length equals 11 residues. Germline loops: CDR1 SGHRS, CDR2 YFSETQ. The CDR3 DNA reads as TGCGCCAGCAGCTTGTCAGAGACCCAGTACTTC. This codes for CASSLSETQYF.

This clone turned up a few times. J is TRBJ1-5 and V is TRBV19, with D uncertain. Germline assignment: CDR1 LNHDA and CDR2 SQIVND (reference sequence). V lost 7 bases and J 10 bases, leaving 14 bases between the germline ends. The CDR3 covers 12 residues. The DNA for the CDR3 is TGTGCCAGTACCCCGGGAGGGTCCCCCCAGCATTTT. Translated, it gives CASTPGGSPQHF.

V gene TRBV7-2 combines with J gene TRBJ1-1; perhaps TRBD1 as D (6 bases). Germline CDR1 SGHTA, CDR2 FQGNSA. This CDR3 is built from 15 residues. The ends were cut back, 2 bases at V and 3 bases at J, with 13 bases in the middle. CDR3 nucleotides: TGTGCCAGCAGCTTACTACCAGGGGACCACACTGAAGCTTTCTTT. Its protein product is CASSLLPGDHTEAFF.

The chain joins TRBV29-1 to TRBJ2-7; TRBD1 might be the D (7 bases). Per the germline V gene, CDR1 is SQVTM and CDR2 is ANQGSEA. The V end lost 7 bases, the J end lost 3 bases, and 10 bases lay between the germline ends. The CDR3 has 11 amino acids. The CDR3 nucleotides read TGCAGCGGCGGGACAGTCTACGAGCAGTACTTC. Translating gives CSGGTVYEQYF.

The V gene is TRBV13, the J gene TRBJ2-6; the D is unclear. Trimming removed 5 bases from V and 4 bases from J, with 6 bases in between. Germline assignment: CDR1 PRHDT and CDR2 FYEKMQ (reference sequence). The CDR3 consists of 13 residues. CDR3 in DNA: TGTGCCAGCAGCCTTACCGGGGCCAACGTCCTGACTTTC. It yields the protein CASSLTGANVLTF. The entire variable domain, with the rest obtained from reference TRBV13 and TRBJ2-6, is as follows: AAGVIQSPRHLIKEKRETATLKCYPIPRHDTVYWYQQGPGQDPQFLISFYEKMQSDKGSIPDRFSAQQFSDYHSELNMSSLELGDSALYFCASSLTGANVLTFGAGSRLTVL.

In its sample, this clone was seen once. This chain joins TRBV7-2 and TRBJ1-1; possible D gene TRBD1, 5 bases. CDR1 SGHTA and CDR2 FQGNSA come from the germline V gene. Trimming took 0 bases from V and 6 from J, leaving 14 bases between them. This CDR3 contains 15 residues. The CDR3 loop reads CASSLAVGRMSEAFF. The CDR3 DNA reads as TGTGCCAGCAGCTTAGCCGTGGGGCGCATGTCTGAAGCTTTCTTT.

Remarks on this clone: The same CDR3 is also encoded by other DNA sequences in this sample. The CDR3 is CASSFPGRLNTEAFF. CDR3 sequence (DNA): TGTGCCAGCAGCTTCCCAGGGAGGCTGAACACTGAAGCTTTCTTT. The rearrangement uses TRBV7-2 and TRBJ1-1; D is perhaps TRBD1 (5 bases). This CDR3 contains 15 residues. The ends were cut back, 3 bases at V and 0 bases at J, with 11 bases in the middle. The germline gives CDR1 SGHTA, CDR2 FQGNSA. Full variable domain (remainder filled in from reference TRBV7-2 and TRBJ1-1): GAGVSQSPSNKVTEKGKDVELRCDPISGHTALYWYRQSLGQGLEFLIYFQGNSAPDKSGLPSDRFSAERTGGSVSTLTIQRTQQEDSAVYLCASSFPGRLNTEAFFGQGTRLTVV.

In its sample, this clone was seen once. V and J are TRBV27 and TRBJ2-7, with 7 nucleotides matching TRBD1. Germline lookup yields CDR1 MNHEY and CDR2 SMNVEV (reference sequence). The CDR3 has 14 amino acids. V was clipped by 2 bases and J by 1 base; unmatched bases: 2. The CDR3, as DNA: TGTGCCAGCAGTTTAACAGGGGTGTCCTACGAGCAGTACTTC. This translates into CASSLTGVSYEQYF.